What follows are 18 T cell receptor beta chains derived from one specimen sequenced in a study of human T cells and chemical hapten exposure. TCRdb reprocessed the RACE reads with MiXCR, giving one entry per CDR3 protein. The sample yields a few hundred thousand distinct CDR3 sequences, under 6.5% seen once. Described time point: patch test 2, 6 weeks after DPC sensitization. Noted treatment: therapeutic diphenylcyclopropenone sensitization with weekly scalp DPC. Here the sequenced sample was whole blood, taken in connection with sensitization to the hapten diphenylcyclopropenone (DPC). All receptors derive from a woman aged 18 to 35 with alopecia areata. Some clones in this sample may be carry-over from other donors' samples.

In regard to this clonotype: A junction end diverges from the germline sequence, so it may reflect a read error. The chain recombines TRBV7-7 with TRBJ2-2; 8 positions agree with TRBD2. The CDR3 has 13 amino acids. Germline CDR1 SSHAT, CDR2 FNYEAQ (reference sequence). This CDR3 is CASSLTSAGELFF. DNA for the CDR3: TGTGCTAGCAGCTTGACTAGCGCCGGGGAGCTGTTTTTT.

This clonotype has a handful of counts. This chain connects TRBV10-3 to TRBJ1-3; D is possibly TRBD1 (6 bases). The germline CDR1 and CDR2 sequences are ENHRY and SYGVKD. Trimming took 1 base from V and 0 from J, leaving 10 bases between them. This CDR3 contains 16 residues. CDR3: CAISEWDTYSGNTIYF. The CDR3 bases are TGTGCCATCAGTGAGTGGGACACCTACTCTGGAAACACCATATATTTT.

This clonotype was detected many times. V gene TRBV20-1 combines with J gene TRBJ1-5; D perhaps matches TRBD1 (6 bases). This CDR3 has 14 residues. Trimming stripped 3 bases from V and 5 bases from J, with 14 bases between. Germline V gives CDR1 DFQATT, CDR2 SNEGSKA (reference sequence). The DNA for the CDR3 is TGCAGTGCTAGTATCGCGGGGGGCCATCAGCCCCAGCATTTT. Its translation is CSASIAGGHQPQHF.

There are a few counts of this clonotype. The V call is TRBV9, the J call TRBJ2-1; TRBD2 matches at 7 bases. This CDR3 is 15 amino acids long. The junction had 7 bases not matched to a gene; V was cut back by 3 bases and J by 4 bases. CDR1 is SGDLS, CDR2 YYNGEE, per germline. In DNA form, the CDR3 reads TGTGCCAGCAGCGGCTCAGCGGGGATTTACAATGAGCAGTTCTTC. It codes for CASSGSAGIYNEQFF.

This clonotype showed up many times. This rearrangement joins TRBV5-1 to TRBJ1-4, with a weak D call TRBD1 (5 bases). Germline lookup yields CDR1 SGHRS and CDR2 YFSETQ. With 6 bases removed from V and 8 bases from J, the gap between germline ends came to 23 bases. The CDR3 is 16 amino acids. The CDR3 region has the DNA TGCGCCAGCAATCCTCTCGGGGCGGCTCGTGAAGAAAAACTGTTTTTT. Its protein product is CASNPLGAAREEKLFF.

The gene calls are TRBV27 and TRBJ2-7; D is perhaps TRBD1 (5 bases). This CDR3 has 15 amino acids. Germline assignment: CDR1 MNHEY and CDR2 SMNVEV (reference sequence). The V and J ends lost 2 bases and 3 bases respectively, with 14 bases between them. The CDR3: CASSLIKGSGYEQYF. DNA for the CDR3: TGTGCCAGCAGTTTAATTAAGGGGTCAGGCTACGAGCAGTACTTC.

This clonotype was observed at least ten times. CDR3 residues: CASSPRAAGTEAFF. CDR3 nucleotide sequence: TGTGCCAGCAGCCCGCGGGCCGCTGGGACTGAAGCTTTCTTT. This rearrangement joins TRBV7-2 to TRBJ1-1, with D unclear. From germline, CDR1 is SGHTA and CDR2 FQGNSA. Deletions cut 5 bases from V and 5 bases from J, with 15 bases between. The CDR3 loop spans 14 amino acids.

This clonotype was counted ten times or more. The rearrangement links TRBV4-3 to TRBJ2-1, with D perhaps matching TRBD1 or TRBD2 (5 bases each). The V gene lost 5 bases and the J gene lost 7 bases, with 15 bases spanning the gap. Germline loops: CDR1 LGHNA, CDR2 YSLEER. The CDR3 runs to 14 residues. CDR3 nucleotides: TGCGCCAGCAGCTACAGTGGGGACCAGAATGAGCAGTTCTTC. Protein sequence: CASSYSGDQNEQFF.

This clonotype was counted between two and nine times. The chain has TRBV5-1 and TRBJ1-2; no definite D call. V gave up 0 bases and J gave up 8 bases, with 8 bases separating them. The germline V gene has CDR1 SGHRS and CDR2 YFSETQ. This CDR3 is built from 12 residues. Here the CDR3 DNA reads TGCGCCAGCAGCTTGGAGCAGTTGGGCTACACCTTC. Its translation: CASSLEQLGYTF.

This clonotype was found many times. The chain employs TRBV12-3 or TRBV12-4 and TRBJ2-1, with D possibly being TRBD2 (5 bases). The CDR3 is 12 amino acids. V was trimmed by 6 bases and J by 9 bases, leaving 12 bases between them. The chain's CDR3 is CASSYGRGEQFF. The CDR3 nucleotides read TGTGCCAGCAGCTATGGACGGGGTGAGCAGTTCTTC.

This clonotype was observed many times. J is TRBJ1-4 and V is TRBV5-1; D is possibly TRBD1 (6 bases). This CDR3 spans 14 amino acids. Germline V CDR1 and CDR2: SGHRS, YFSETQ. V shed 0 bases and J shed 7 bases, with 10 bases lying between them. CDR3 amino acids: CASSLDRAGEKLFF. In DNA form, the CDR3 reads TGCGCCAGCAGCTTGGACAGGGCAGGTGAAAAACTGTTTTTT.

This chain links TRBV20-1 with TRBJ1-1; D is unresolved. Germline lookup yields CDR1 DFQATT and CDR2 SNEGSKA (reference sequence). This CDR3 has 15 amino acids. Trimming pared 1 base from V and 1 base from J, leaving 13 bases between. As DNA, the CDR3 is TGCAGTGCTAGAGTTCTAGCGGAGGGGAACACTGAAGCTTTCTTT. Its translation is CSARVLAEGNTEAFF.

This clonotype was detected many times. The rearrangement links TRBV9 to TRBJ1-4, with TRBD1 identical over 8 bases. The V gene end was trimmed by 2 bases and the J gene end by 12 bases; junction bases not matched to a gene: 9. This CDR3 is built from 14 residues. The germline gives CDR1 SGDLS, CDR2 YYNGEE. CDR3 nucleotides: TGTGCCAGCAGCGTCGACAGGGGTGCGGGGGAACTGTTTTTT. Translation gives CASSVDRGAGELFF.

The table lists this clonotype with many counts. The chain couples TRBV29-1 to TRBJ2-2; D unresolved. Germline CDR1 and CDR2: SQVTM and ANQGSEA. V was trimmed by 1 base and J by 5 bases, leaving 17 bases between them. The CDR3 length is 16 residues. The CDR3 DNA reads as TGCAGCGTTGAAGTTATATCGGAAAGGAGTACCGGGGAGCTGTTTTTT. Residues: CSVEVISERSTGELFF.

V is TRBV18 and J is TRBJ2-1; D gene unclear. The V and J ends lost 6 bases and 2 bases respectively, with 11 bases between them. The CDR3 is made up of 14 amino acids. The germline V gene encodes CDR1 KGHSH and CDR2 LQKENI. CDR3 region: CASSPVGAYNEQFF. CDR3 DNA: TGTGCCAGCTCCCCGGTTGGAGCCTACAATGAGCAGTTCTTC.

The CDR3 region has the DNA TGTGCCAGCAGCTTATATACCCCGGGACAGCTGAATGGAGATACGCAGTATTTT. Its protein is CASSLYTPGQLNGDTQYF. The genes are TRBV7-6 and TRBJ2-3; 7 positions agree with TRBD1. V gave up 2 bases and J gave up 5 bases; unmatched junction bases: 16. The germline V gene has CDR1 SGHVS and CDR2 FNYEAQ. The CDR3 spans 18 residues.

The rearrangement links TRBV6-1 to TRBJ1-5, with 7 bases matching TRBD1. CDR3 length: 19 amino acids. Germline CDR1 is MNHNS and CDR2 is SASEGT. Unmatched junction bases numbered 17, after V lost 6 bases and J lost 0 bases. CDR3 amino acids: CASSLTGKSPSHSNQPQHF. DNA for the CDR3: TGTGCCAGCAGCCTGACAGGGAAAAGTCCAAGTCATAGCAATCAGCCCCAGCATTTT.

This clonotype was recorded at least ten times. The V gene is TRBV20-1, the J gene TRBJ1-5; 8 bases align to TRBD1. With V trimmed by 2 bases and J by 2 bases, 8 bases remained unmatched. The CDR3 is 16 residues long. Looked up from germline, CDR1 is DFQATT and CDR2 is SNEGSKA (reference sequence). CDR3 coding DNA: TGCAGTGCTAGAAACTCAGACAGGGGCGGCAATCAGCCCCAGCATTTT. Its translation: CSARNSDRGGNQPQHF.